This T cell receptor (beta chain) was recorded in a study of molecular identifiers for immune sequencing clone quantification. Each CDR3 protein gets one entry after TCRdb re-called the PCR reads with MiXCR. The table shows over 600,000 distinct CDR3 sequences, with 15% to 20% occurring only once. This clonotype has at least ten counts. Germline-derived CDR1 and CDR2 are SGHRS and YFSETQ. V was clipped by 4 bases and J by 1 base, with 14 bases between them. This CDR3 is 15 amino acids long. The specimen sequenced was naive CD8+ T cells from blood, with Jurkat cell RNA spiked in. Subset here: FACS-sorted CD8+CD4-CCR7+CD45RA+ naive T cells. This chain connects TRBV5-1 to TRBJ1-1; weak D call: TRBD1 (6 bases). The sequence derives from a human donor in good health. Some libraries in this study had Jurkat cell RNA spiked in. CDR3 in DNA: TGCGCCAGCAGCGGGGGGGACATCCAGAACACTGAAGCTTTCTTT. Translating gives CASSGGDIQNTEAFF.